Listed below are T cell receptor beta chains from one sample, sequenced in a study of blood T cell repertoires in COVID-19. The protocol was immunoSEQ multiplex PCR, while the TCRdb copy is restricted to in-frame clones and leaves out a portion. The sample includes 170,000 or so clones, around 83% seen only once; the top ten take less than 2%. The source material was peripheral blood. The receptor source for this set is a human donor in a cohort sampled during active COVID-19. The CDR3 runs from the conserved cysteine through the conserved F or W. D genes are given only for firm matches. Where a row states a size, it is once, few, many or the class of an expanded clone; other rows omit it.

v_gene,j_gene,abundance,d_gene,CDR3aa
TRBV7-3,TRBJ2-1,-,-,CASSPSSDNEQFF
TRBV19,TRBJ1-2,-,-,CASSTGDPFNGYTF
TRBV19,TRBJ1-1,-,-,CASFAGTEAFF
TRBV19,TRBJ2-7,-,-,CASSISAGSTYEQYF
TRBV12-2,TRBJ2-2,-,-,CASRLEVAGAGFAGELFF
TRBV7-9,TRBJ1-1,-,-,CASSPTGKRNTEAFF
TRBV4-2,TRBJ2-5,-,TRBD2,CASSQGVASGVTQYF
TRBV7-3,TRBJ1-1,-,TRBD1,CASSFTGGRDTEAFF
TRBV18,TRBJ2-7,-,-,CASSPDSTYEQYF
TRBV7-9,TRBJ2-7,-,-,CASSSREYEQYF
TRBV11-2,TRBJ1-3,-,-,CASSFGGARGNTIYF
TRBV5-8,TRBJ2-3,few,TRBD1,CASRRTGGTDTQYF
TRBV11-3,TRBJ2-1,-,TRBD2,CASSLDLGSSGSFNEQFF
TRBV9,TRBJ1-1,-,TRBD1,CASSHRTGDMNTEAFF
TRBV9,TRBJ1-1,-,TRBD1,CASSVTGDLRDTEAFF
TRBV10-3,TRBJ2-2,-,-,CAMQTRDTGELFF
TRBV21-1,TRBJ2-7,-,-,CASSKECGCSGQQPYEQYF
TRBV10-3,TRBJ1-5,-,-,CASTPDWSNQPQHF
TRBV4-3,TRBJ1-6,-,TRBD1,CASSLDRGPGNSPLHF
TRBV6-5,TRBJ2-7,-,TRBD1,CASSPGQGSSYEQYF
TRBV6-5,TRBJ1-2,-,-,CASRTTGGYGYTF
TRBV27,TRBJ1-2,-,-,CASSWRDRPISGYTF
TRBV7-2,TRBJ2-7,-,-,CASSFGQGGREQYF
TRBV5-6,TRBJ1-4,-,TRBD1,CASSLRGQALNEKLFF
TRBV7-9,TRBJ2-7,once,TRBD2,CASSPGERGGYEQYF